This is a list of T cell receptor beta chains from one sample in a study of molecular identifiers for immune sequencing clone quantification. TCRdb re-derived calls from the PCR reads in MiXCR, one entry per CDR3 protein. Counted here are about 86,000 distinct CDR3 sequences, 25% occurring once; the ten biggest clones make up approximately 0.78%. The sample taken for sequencing was naive CD8+ T cells from blood, with Jurkat cell RNA spiked in. All receptors come from a human donor in good health. Some libraries in this study had Jurkat cell RNA spiked in. Each CDR3 is given with its conserved first and last residue. Each record gives: CDR3 protein, CDR3 DNA, V gene, J gene, clone size, D gene, CDR3 length. A D gene is named only where the DNA matches it firmly. Clone size is stated in some rows and not others, as once, few, many or a class when expanded.

CASIYKGQGNEKLFF	TGTGCCAGCATCTACAAGGGACAGGGGAATGAAAAACTGTTTTTT	TRBV6-6	TRBJ1-4	many	TRBD1	15
CASSPGVAGGDSYNEQFF	TGCGCCAGCAGCCCCGGGGTAGCGGGGGGTGACTCCTACAATGAGCAGTTCTTC	TRBV4-3	TRBJ2-1	-	TRBD2	18
CASSFGPGTVNTGELFF	TGTGCCAGCAGCTTCGGGCCTGGGACAGTGAACACCGGGGAGCTGTTTTTT	TRBV12-3/TRBV12-4	TRBJ2-2	many	TRBD1	17
CASSEQGGYGYNEQFF	TGTGCCAGTAGTGAACAGGGGGGCTACGGCTACAATGAGCAGTTCTTC	TRBV19	TRBJ2-1	-	TRBD1	16
CASSVRTGAAQETQYF	TGTGCCAGCAGCGTACGGACAGGGGCGGCCCAAGAGACCCAGTACTTC	TRBV9	TRBJ2-5	few	TRBD1	16
CASDTDTTVTPNMNTEAFF	TGTGCCAGCGACACTGATACGACAGTGACCCCAAACATGAACACTGAAGCTTTCTTT	TRBV6-1	TRBJ1-1	-	-	19
CASRSEREPGYEQYF	TGTGCCAGCAGAAGCGAGCGGGAGCCAGGGTACGAGCAGTACTTC	TRBV12-3/TRBV12-4	TRBJ2-7	many	TRBD2	15
CASSKEDVLAATHKNIQYF	TGTGCCAGCAGCAAAGAGGACGTACTAGCGGCAACCCACAAAAACATTCAGTACTTC	TRBV21-1	TRBJ2-4	many	-	19
CASSLGGYANTEAFF	TGTGCCAGCAGTTTGGGGGGGTACGCGAACACTGAAGCTTTCTTT	TRBV27	TRBJ1-1	many	-	15
CASSPSAGTSYNEQFF	TGTGCCAGCTCACCATCGGCAGGGACTAGTTACAATGAGCAGTTCTTC	TRBV18	TRBJ2-1	-	TRBD2	16
CASSSVLAAPTYNEQFF	TGTGCCAGCAGTTCGGTTCTAGCGGCGCCTACTTACAATGAGCAGTTCTTC	TRBV27	TRBJ2-1	-	TRBD2	17
CASTPGRGTDTQYF	TGTGCCAGCACCCCCGGGAGGGGCACAGATACGCAGTATTTT	TRBV5-6	TRBJ2-3	-	TRBD2	14
CASSLDGSGETNEKLFF	TGTGCCAGCAGCTTGGATGGTAGTGGGGAGACTAATGAAAAACTGTTTTTT	TRBV5-5	TRBJ1-4	many	-	17
CASSFTRSYEQYF	TGTGCCAGCAGTTTTACGCGCTCCTACGAGCAGTACTTC	TRBV27	TRBJ2-7	few	-	13
CSARDQFGRADTQYF	TGCAGTGCTAGAGATCAATTCGGACGGGCAGATACGCAGTATTTT	TRBV20-1	TRBJ2-3	many	-	15
CASNTLPGTGFGANVLTF	TGTGCCAGTAACACACTTCCCGGGACAGGGTTTGGGGCCAACGTCCTGACTTTC	TRBV19	TRBJ2-6	few	TRBD1	18